This TCR beta chain was documented in a study of blood T cell repertoires in COVID-19. On the study more broadly: Specimens from acute and convalescent COVID-19 originated in the United States, Italy and Spain. PBMCs, B-cell-depleted T cells, or T cells provided the cDNA or gDNA that made up the material.

V lost 3 bases, J lost 7 bases, and 22 bases lay in between. Germline-derived CDR1 and CDR2 are ENHRY and SYGVKD. This CDR3 has 17 residues. Profiled with immunoSEQ multiplex PCR; TCRdb holds only in-frame clones, not every one. Of more than 95,000 clones listed, 87% are singletons. This clone was seen only once. Sequencing was performed on peripheral blood. The TCR originated in a man aged 50 or older with acute or convalescent COVID-19. The chain carries TRBV10-3 and TRBJ2-1; weak D call: TRBD2 (7 bases). CDR3 sequence: CAISDVGGGPARNEQFF. CDR3 DNA: TGTGCCATCAGTGATGTAGGGGGAGGGCCGGCTCGGAATGAGCAGTTCTTC.